This T cell receptor beta chain was sequenced during a study of Graves' ophthalmopathy and Graves' hyperthyroidism. J was trimmed by 9 bases and V by 5 bases; bases with no gene match: 8. The CDR3 covers 14 residues. CDR1 and CDR2 (germline): SGHVS, FQNEAQ. Researchers took RNA transcripts and amplified TCR beta CDR3 regions from them. First-round RT-PCR employed HTBI primers, with a second-round multiplex PCR after it. TCRdb recomputed calls from the multiplex PCR reads with MiXCR, one row per CDR3 protein. The sample lists around 590,000 distinct CDR3 sequences, 35% to 40% occurring once. Input material: peripheral blood or thyroid tissue (not recorded which). The rearrangement uses TRBV7-8 and TRBJ2-2; 8 bases match TRBD1. This TCR was sampled from an adult man with Graves' hyperthyroidism. The DNA for the CDR3 is TGTGCCAGCAGCAAAAACGCAGGGGGCAGGGAGCTGTTTTTT. As protein: CASSKNAGGRELFF.